This TCR beta chain was documented in a study of cytomegalovirus exposure and HLA in healthy donors. Study-level findings and limits: TCR beta sequences reportedly predicted most subjects' HLA-A and HLA-B alleles accurately.

A remark on this clone: What it binds is not known.

V was clipped by 0 bases and J by 3 bases, with 12 bases between them. Germline CDR1 is SGHRS and CDR2 is YFSETQ. This CDR3 has 15 residues. Use of 60 Vbeta and 13 Jbeta primers characterized the PCR. In the original processing: Later analysis identified 80 million to 85 million unique TCR beta chains, about 12 million shared. Measured with immunoSEQ multiplex PCR; TCRdb has only the in-frame clones, and not every one. The V and J calls and the clone size are those of that table, but D and trimming were determined from the DNA. Among 93,000 or so clones listed, approximately 72% were seen once. Sequencing was carried out using PBMCs. The receptor comes from a woman between 45 and 60 years old in good health and CMV-seronegative. J is TRBJ2-5 and V is TRBV5-1, with D unresolved. This chain's CDR3 is CASSLVTPLEETQYF. The CDR3 nucleotides are TGCGCCAGCAGCTTGGTTACTCCGCTCGAAGAGACCCAGTACTTC.